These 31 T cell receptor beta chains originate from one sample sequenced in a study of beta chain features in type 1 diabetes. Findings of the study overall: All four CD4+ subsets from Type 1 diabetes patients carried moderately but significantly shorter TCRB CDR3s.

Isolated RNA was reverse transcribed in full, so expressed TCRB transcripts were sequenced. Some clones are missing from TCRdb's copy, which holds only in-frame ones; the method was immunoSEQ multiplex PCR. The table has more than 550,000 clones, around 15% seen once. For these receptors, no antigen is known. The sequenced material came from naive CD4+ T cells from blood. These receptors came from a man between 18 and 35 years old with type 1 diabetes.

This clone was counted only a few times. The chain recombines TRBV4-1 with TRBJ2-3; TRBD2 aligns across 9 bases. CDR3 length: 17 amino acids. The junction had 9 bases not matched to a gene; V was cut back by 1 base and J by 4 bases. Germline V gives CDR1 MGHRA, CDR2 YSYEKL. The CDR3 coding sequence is TGCGCCAGCAGCCAAGGTGTGTCAGCGGGAGGATCAGATACGCAGTATTTT. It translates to CASSQGVSAGGSDTQYF.

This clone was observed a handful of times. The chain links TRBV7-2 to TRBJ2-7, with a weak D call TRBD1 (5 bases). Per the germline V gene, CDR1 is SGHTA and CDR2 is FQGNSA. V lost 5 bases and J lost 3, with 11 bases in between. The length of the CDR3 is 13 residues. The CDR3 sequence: CASSQGHRYEQYF. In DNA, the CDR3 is TGTGCCAGCAGCCAGGGCCATCGCTACGAGCAGTACTTC.

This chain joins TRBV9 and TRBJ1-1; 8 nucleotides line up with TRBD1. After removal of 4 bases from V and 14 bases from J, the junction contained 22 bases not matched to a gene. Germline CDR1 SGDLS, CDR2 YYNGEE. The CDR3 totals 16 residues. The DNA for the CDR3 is TGTGCCAGCAGCCGTCGTCCTTCCGCGAGACAGGGGACAGGATTCTTT. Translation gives CASSRRPSARQGTGFF.

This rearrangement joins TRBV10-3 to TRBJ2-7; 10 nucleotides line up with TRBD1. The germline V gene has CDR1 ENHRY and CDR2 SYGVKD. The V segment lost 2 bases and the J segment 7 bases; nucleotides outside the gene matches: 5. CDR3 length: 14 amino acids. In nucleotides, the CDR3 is TGTGCCATCAGTGAGCGGACAGGGGGACGGGAGCAGTACTTC. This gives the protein CAISERTGGREQYF.

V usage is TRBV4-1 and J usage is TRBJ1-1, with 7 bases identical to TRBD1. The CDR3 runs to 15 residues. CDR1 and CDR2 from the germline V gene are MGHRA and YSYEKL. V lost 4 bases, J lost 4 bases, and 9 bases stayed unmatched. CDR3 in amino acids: CASSLRGGVRTEAFF. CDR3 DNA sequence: TGCGCCAGCAGCCTCAGAGGGGGCGTACGCACTGAAGCTTTCTTT.

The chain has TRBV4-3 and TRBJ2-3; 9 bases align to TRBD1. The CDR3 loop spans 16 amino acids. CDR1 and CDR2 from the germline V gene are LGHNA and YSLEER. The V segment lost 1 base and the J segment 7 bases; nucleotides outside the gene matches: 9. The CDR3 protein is CASSQAGGQGSYTQYF. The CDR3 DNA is TGCGCCAGCAGCCAAGCTGGGGGACAGGGTAGTTATACGCAGTATTTT.

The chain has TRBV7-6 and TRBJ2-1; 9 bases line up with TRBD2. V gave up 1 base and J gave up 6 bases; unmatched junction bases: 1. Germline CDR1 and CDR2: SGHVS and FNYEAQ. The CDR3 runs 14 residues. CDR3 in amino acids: CASSLETSGNEQFF. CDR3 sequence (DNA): TGTGCCAGCAGCTTAGAGACTAGCGGCAATGAGCAGTTCTTC.

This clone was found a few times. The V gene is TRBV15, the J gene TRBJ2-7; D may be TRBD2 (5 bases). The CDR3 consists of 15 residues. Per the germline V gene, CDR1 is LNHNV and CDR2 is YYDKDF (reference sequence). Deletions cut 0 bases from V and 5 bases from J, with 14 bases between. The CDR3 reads CATSRDEGSADEQYF. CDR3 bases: TGTGCCACCAGCAGAGATGAAGGTAGCGCAGACGAGCAGTACTTC.

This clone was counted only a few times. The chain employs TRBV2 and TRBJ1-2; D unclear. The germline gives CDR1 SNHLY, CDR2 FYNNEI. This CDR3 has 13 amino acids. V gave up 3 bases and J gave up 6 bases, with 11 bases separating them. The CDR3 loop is CASSDGLGNGYTF. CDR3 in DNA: TGTGCCAGCAGTGACGGGTTGGGGAATGGCTACACCTTC.

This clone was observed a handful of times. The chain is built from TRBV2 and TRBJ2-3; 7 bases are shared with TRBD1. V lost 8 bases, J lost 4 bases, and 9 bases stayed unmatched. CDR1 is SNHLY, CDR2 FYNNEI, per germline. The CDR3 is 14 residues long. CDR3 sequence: CASSKTGSADTQYF. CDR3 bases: TGTGCCAGCTCGAAGACAGGGTCAGCAGATACGCAGTATTTT.

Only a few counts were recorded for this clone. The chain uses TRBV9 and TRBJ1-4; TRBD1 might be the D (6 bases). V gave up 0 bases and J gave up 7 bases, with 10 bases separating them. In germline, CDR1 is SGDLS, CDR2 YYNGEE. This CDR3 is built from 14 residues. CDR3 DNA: TGTGCCAGCAGCGTAGCAGGGGAGGCTGAAAAACTGTTTTTT. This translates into CASSVAGEAEKLFF.

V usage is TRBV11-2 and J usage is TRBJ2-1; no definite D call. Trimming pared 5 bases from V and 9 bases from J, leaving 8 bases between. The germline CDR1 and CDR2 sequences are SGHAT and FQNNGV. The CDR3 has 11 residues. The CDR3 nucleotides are TGTGCCAGCAGCCTCGGTGCTGAGCAGTTCTTC. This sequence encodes CASSLGAEQFF.

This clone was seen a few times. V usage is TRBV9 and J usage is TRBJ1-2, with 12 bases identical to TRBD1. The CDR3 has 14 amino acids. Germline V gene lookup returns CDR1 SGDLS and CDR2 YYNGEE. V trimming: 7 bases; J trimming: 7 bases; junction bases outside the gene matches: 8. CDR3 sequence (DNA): TGTGCCAGCGAACCGGGACAGGGGGCGCTTGGCTACACCTTC. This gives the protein CASEPGQGALGYTF. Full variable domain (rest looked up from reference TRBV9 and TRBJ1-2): DSGVTQTPKHLITATGQRVTLRCSPRSGDLSVYWYQQSLDQGLQFLIQYYNGEERAKGNILERFSAQQFPDLHSELNLSSLELGDSALYFCASEPGQGALGYTFGSGTRLTVV.

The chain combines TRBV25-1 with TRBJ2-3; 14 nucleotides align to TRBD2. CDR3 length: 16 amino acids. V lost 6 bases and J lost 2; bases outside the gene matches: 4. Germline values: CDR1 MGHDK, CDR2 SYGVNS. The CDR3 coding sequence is TGTGCCAGCAGCTCGACTAGCGGGGGGGACACAGATACGCAGTATTTT. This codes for CASSSTSGGDTDTQYF.

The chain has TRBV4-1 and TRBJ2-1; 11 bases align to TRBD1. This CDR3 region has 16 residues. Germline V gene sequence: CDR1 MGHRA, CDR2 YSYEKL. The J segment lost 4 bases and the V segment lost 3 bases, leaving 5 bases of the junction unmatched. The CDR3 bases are TGCGCCAGCAGCCAGCCGGACAGGGGGCTTTACAATGAGCAGTTCTTC. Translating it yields CASSQPDRGLYNEQFF.

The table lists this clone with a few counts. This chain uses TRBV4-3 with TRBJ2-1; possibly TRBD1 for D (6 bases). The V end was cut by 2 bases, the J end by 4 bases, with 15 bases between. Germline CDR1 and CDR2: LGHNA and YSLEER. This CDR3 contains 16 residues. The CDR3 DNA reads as TGCGCCAGCAGCCAATCAAACAGGGCACCTTACAATGAGCAGTTCTTC. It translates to CASSQSNRAPYNEQFF.

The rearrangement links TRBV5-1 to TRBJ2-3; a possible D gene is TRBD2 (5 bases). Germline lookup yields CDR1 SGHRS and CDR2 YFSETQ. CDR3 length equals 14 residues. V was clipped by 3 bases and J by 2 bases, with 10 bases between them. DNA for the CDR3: TGCGCCAGCAGCTCCGGACGGGACACAGATACGCAGTATTTT. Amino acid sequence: CASSSGRDTDTQYF. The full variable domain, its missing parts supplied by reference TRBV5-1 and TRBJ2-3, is KAGVTQTPRYLIKTRGQQVTLSCSPISGHRSVSWYQQTPGQGLQFLFEYFSETQRNKGNFPGRFSGRQFSNSRSEMNVSTLELGDSALYLCASSSGRDTDTQYFGPGTRLTVL.

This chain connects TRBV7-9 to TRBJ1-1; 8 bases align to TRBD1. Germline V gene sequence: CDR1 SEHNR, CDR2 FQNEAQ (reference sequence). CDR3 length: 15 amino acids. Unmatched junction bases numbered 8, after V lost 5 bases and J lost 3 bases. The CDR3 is CASSPWTGWDTEAFF. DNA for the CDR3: TGTGCCAGCAGCCCGTGGACAGGGTGGGACACTGAAGCTTTCTTT.

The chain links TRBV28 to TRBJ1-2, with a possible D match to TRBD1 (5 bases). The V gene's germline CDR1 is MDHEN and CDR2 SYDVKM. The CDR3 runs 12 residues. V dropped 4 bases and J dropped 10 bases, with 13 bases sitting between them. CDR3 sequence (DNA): TGTGCCAGCAGTTCAGGGCGAGATGCCTACACCTTC. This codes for CASSSGRDAYTF.

CDR3 DNA sequence: TGTGCCAGCAGGGATTTTGGCTCCTACAATGAGCAGTTCTTC. Its protein is CASRDFGSYNEQFF. The genes are TRBV5-4 and TRBJ2-1; D uncertain. The CDR3 is made up of 14 amino acids. V dropped 5 bases and J dropped 0 bases, with 9 bases sitting between them. CDR1 and CDR2 (germline): SGHNT, YYREEE (reference sequence).

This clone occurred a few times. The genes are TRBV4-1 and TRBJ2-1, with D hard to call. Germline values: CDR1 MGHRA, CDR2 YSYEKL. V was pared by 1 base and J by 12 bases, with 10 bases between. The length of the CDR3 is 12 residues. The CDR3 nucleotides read TGCGCCAGCAGCCAAGGCCCCTATCGGCAGTTCTTC. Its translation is CASSQGPYRQFF.

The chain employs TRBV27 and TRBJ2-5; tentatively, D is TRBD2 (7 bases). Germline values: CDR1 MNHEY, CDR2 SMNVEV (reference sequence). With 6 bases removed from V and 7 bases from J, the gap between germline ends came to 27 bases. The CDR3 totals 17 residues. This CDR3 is CASSRGARRSDLATQYF. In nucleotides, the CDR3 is TGTGCCAGCAGCCGGGGGGCGCGGAGGTCCGACCTCGCGACCCAGTACTTC.

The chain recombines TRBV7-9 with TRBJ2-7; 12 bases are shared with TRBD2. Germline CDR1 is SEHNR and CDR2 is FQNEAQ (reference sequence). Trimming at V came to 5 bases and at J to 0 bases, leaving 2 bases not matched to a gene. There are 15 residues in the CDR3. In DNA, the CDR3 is TGTGCCAGCAGCCCGGGACTAGCGGGCTCCTACGAGCAGTACTTC. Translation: CASSPGLAGSYEQYF.

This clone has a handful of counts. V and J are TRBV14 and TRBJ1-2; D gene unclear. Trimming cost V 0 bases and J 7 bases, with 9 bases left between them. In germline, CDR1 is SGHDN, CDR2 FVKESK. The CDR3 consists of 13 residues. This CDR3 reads CASSQEPESGYTF. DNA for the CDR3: TGTGCCAGCAGCCAAGAACCGGAATCTGGCTACACCTTC.

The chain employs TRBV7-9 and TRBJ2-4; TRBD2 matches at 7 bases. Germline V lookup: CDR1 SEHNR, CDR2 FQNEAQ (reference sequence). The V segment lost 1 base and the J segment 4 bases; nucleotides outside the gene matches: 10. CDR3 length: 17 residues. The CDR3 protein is CASSLEGGVNLKNIQYF. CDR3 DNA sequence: TGTGCCAGCAGCTTAGAGGGAGGGGTAAACCTAAAAAACATTCAGTACTTC. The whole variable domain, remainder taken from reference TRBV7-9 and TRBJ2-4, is DTGVSQNPRHKITKRGQNVTFRCDPISEHNRLYWYRQTLGQGPEFLTYFQNEAQLEKSRLLSDRFSAERPKGSFSTLEIQRTEQGDSAMYLCASSLEGGVNLKNIQYFGAGTRLSVL.

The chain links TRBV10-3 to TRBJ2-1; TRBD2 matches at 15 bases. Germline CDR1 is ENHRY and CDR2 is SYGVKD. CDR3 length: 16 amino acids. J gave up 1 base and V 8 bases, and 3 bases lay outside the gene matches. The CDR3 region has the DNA TGTGCCATCCGGACTAGCGGGGGGGAATCCTACAATGAGCAGTTCTTC. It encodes CAIRTSGGESYNEQFF.

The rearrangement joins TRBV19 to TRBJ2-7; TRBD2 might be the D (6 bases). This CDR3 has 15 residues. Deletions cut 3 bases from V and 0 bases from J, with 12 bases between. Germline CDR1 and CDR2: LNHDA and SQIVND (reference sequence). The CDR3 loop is CASSMGLLSSYEQYF. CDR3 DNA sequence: TGTGCCAGTAGTATGGGACTGCTGAGCTCCTACGAGCAGTACTTC. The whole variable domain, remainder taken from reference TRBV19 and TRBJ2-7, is DGGITQSPKYLFRKEGQNVTLSCEQNLNHDAMYWYRQDPGQGLRLIYYSQIVNDFQKGDIAEGYSVSREKKESFPLTVTSAQKNPTAFYLCASSMGLLSSYEQYFGPGTRLTVT.

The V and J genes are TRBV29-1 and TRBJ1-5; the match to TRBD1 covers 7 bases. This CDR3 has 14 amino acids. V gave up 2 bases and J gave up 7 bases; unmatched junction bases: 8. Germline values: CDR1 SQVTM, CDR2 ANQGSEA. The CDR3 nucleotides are TGCAGCGTTGAATCAGGGGGGGCGGGACAGCCCCAGCATTTT. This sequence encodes CSVESGGAGQPQHF. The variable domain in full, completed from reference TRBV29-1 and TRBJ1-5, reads SAVISQKPSRDICQRGTSLTIQCQVDSQVTMMFWYRQQPGQSLTLIATANQGSEATYESGFVIDKFPISRPNLTFSTLTVSNMSPEDSSIYLCSVESGGAGQPQHFGDGTRLSIL.

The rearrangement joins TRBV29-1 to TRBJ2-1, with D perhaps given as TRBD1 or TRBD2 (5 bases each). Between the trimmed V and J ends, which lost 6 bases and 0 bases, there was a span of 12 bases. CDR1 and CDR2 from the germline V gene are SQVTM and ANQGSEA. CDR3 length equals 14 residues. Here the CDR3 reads CSVLEGSSYNEQFF. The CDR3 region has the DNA TGCAGCGTGTTAGAGGGGAGCTCCTACAATGAGCAGTTCTTC.

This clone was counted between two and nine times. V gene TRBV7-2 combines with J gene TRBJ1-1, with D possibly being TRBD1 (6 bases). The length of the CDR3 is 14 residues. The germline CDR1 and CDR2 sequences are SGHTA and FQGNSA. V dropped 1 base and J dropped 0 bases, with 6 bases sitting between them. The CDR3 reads CASSLDRVNTEAFF. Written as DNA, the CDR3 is TGTGCCAGCAGCTTAGACAGGGTGAACACTGAAGCTTTCTTT.

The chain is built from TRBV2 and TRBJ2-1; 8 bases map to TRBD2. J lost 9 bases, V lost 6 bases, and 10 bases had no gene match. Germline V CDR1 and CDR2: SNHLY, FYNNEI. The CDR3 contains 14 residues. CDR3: CASRTGLGAGEQFF. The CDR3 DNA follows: TGTGCCAGCAGAACGGGACTAGGAGCGGGTGAGCAGTTCTTC.